This T cell receptor beta chain derives from a study of cytomegalovirus exposure and HLA in healthy donors. Study conclusions and caveats: One variant, a missense change in DCLRE1C, was linked in a later analysis to TCR beta V- and J-gene trimming.

Donors had nominal health at sampling but likely had unrecorded immune exposures. The CDR3 is made up of 16 amino acids. Germline assignment: CDR1 SEHNR and CDR2 FQNEAQ (reference sequence). Points on this clone: Its target is unknown. One end of the junction fails to match germline, which may point to a read error.

60 Vbeta and 13 Jbeta primers were used in PCR. TCRdb's copy holds only in-frame clones and misses some; the assay was immunoSEQ multiplex PCR. The sample includes about 200,000 clones, about four fifths of them seen just once. The rearrangement links TRBV7-9 to TRBJ2-7; 9 nucleotides align to TRBD1. This receptor was identified in a man aged 40-49 years in good health and CMV-seropositive. The sequenced sample consisted of PBMCs. The DNA of the CDR3 is TGTTCCAGCAGCCCTCGTAAGCGGGACAGGGCCTACGAGCAGTACTTC. Translation gives CSSSPRKRDRAYEQYF. Complete variable domain (other parts from reference TRBV7-9 and TRBJ2-7): DTGVSQNPRHKITKRGQNVTFRCDPISEHNRLYWYRQTLGQGPEFLTYFQNEAQLEKSRLLSDRFSAERPKGSFSTLEIQRTEQGDSAMYLCSSSPRKRDRAYEQYFGPGTRLTVT.